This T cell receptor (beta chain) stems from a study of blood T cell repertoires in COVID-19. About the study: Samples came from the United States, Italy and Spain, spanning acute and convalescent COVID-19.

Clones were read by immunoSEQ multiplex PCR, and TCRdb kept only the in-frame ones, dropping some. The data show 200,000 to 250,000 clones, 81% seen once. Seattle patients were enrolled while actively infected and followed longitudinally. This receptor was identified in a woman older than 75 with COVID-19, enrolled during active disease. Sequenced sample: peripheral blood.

Here the CDR3 DNA reads TGTGCCATCCAGGGCCAGGGCGACGGGGAGCTGTTTTTT. Translated, it gives CAIQGQGDGELFF. This chain links TRBV10-3 with TRBJ2-2; D possibly corresponds to TRBD1 (5 bases). The germline V gene has CDR1 ENHRY and CDR2 SYGVKD. There are 13 residues in the CDR3. Trimming took 8 bases from V and 7 from J, leaving 14 bases between them.